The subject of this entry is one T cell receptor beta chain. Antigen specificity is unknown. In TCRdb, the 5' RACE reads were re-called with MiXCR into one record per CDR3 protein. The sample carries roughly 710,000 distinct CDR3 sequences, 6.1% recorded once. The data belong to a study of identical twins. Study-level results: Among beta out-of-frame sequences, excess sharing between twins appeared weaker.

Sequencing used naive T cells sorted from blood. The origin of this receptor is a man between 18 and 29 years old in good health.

The CDR3 sequence is CASSITLSDSGGYTF. DNA of the CDR3: TGTGCCAGCAGCATTACGCTCTCGGACAGTGGAGGCTACACCTTC. The V and J genes are TRBV9 and TRBJ1-2; tentative D call: TRBD1 (6 bases). Germline CDR1 and CDR2: SGDLS and YYNGEE. V lost 4 bases, J lost 8 bases, and 21 bases lay in between. CDR3 size: 15 residues.